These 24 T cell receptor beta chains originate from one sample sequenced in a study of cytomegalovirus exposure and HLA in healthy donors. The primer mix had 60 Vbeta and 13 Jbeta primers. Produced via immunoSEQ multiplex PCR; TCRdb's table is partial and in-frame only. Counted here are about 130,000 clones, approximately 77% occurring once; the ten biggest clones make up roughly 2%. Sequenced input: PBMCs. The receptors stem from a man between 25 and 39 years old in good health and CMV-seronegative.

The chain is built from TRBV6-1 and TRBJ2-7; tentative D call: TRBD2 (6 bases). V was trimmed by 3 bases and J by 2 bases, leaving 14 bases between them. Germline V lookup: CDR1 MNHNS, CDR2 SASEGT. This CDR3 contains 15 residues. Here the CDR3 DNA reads TGTGCCAGCAGTGATACGGGAGCCCGTCCCTACGAGCAGTACTTC. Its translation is CASSDTGARPYEQYF.

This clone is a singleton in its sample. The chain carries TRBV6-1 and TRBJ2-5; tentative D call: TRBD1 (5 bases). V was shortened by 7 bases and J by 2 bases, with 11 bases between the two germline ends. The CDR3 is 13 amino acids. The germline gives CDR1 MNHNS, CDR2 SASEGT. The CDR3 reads CASTRQFQETQYF. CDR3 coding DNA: TGTGCCAGCACTCGACAGTTTCAAGAGACCCAGTACTTC.

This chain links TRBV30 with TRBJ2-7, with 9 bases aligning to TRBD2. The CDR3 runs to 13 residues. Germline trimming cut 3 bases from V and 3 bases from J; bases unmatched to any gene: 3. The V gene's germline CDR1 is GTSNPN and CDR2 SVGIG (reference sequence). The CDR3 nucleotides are TGTGCCTGGAGCAGCGGGAGGTTCTACGAGCAGTACTTC. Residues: CAWSSGRFYEQYF.

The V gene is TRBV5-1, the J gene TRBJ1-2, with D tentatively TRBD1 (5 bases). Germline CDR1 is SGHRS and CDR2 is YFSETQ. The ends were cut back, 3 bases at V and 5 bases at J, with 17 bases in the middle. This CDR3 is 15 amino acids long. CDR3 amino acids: CASSSLSGNLYGYTF. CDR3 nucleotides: TGCGCCAGCAGCTCCCTATCAGGGAACCTTTATGGCTACACCTTC.

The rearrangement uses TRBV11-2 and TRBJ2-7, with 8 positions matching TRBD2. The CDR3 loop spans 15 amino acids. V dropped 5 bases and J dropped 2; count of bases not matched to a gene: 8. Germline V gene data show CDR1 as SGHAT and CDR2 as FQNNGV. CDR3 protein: CASSPVAGPTYEQYF. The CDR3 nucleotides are TGTGCCAGCAGCCCGGTAGCGGGACCCACCTACGAGCAGTACTTC.

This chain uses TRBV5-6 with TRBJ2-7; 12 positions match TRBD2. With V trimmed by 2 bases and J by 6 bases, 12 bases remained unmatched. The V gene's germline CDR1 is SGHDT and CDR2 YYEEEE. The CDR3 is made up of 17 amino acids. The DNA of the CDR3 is TGTGCCAGCAGCTTCGGATCTAGCGGGAGGGCCCTTGGCGAGCAGTACTTC. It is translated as CASSFGSSGRALGEQYF.

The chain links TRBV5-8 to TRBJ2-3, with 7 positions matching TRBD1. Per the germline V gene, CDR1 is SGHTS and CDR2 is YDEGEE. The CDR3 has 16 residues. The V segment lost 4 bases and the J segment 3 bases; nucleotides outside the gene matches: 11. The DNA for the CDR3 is TGTGCCAGCAGCCCGAACAGGGACAGCCGAACAGATACGCAGTATTTT. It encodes CASSPNRDSRTDTQYF.

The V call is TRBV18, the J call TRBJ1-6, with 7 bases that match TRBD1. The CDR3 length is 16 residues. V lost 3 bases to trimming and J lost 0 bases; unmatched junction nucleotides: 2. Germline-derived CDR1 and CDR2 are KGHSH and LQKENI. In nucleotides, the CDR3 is TGTGCCAGCTCACCGACAGGGCCCTCCTATAATTCACCCCTCCACTTT. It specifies CASSPTGPSYNSPLHF.

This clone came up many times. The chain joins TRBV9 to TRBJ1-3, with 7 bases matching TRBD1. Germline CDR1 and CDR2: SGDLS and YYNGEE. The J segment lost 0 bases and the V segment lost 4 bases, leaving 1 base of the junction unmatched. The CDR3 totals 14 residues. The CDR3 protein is CASSTGDSGNTIYF. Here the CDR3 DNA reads TGTGCCAGCAGCACAGGGGACTCTGGAAACACCATATATTTT.

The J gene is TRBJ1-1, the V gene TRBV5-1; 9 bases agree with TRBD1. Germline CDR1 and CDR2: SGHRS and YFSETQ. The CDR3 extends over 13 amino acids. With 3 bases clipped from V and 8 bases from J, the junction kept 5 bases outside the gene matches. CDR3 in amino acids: CASSWGTGREAFF. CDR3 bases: TGCGCCAGCAGCTGGGGGACAGGGCGGGAAGCTTTCTTT.

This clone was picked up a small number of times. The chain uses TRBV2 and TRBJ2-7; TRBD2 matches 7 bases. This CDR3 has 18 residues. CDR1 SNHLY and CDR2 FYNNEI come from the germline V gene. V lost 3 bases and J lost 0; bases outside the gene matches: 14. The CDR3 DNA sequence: TGTGCCAGCAGTGACCGGTCAGATGCGGGAGTCCTCTCCTACGAGCAGTACTTC. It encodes CASSDRSDAGVLSYEQYF.

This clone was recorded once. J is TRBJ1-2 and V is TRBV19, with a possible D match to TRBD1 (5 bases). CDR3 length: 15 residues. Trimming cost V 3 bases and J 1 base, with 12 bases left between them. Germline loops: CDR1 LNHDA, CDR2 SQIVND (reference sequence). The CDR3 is CASSIRDSFNYGYTF. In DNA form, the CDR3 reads TGTGCCAGTAGTATCCGAGACAGCTTTAACTATGGCTACACCTTC.

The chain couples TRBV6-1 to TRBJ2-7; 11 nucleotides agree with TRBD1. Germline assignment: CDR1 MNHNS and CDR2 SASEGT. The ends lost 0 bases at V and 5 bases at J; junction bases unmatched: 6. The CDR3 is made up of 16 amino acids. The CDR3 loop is CASSEAPGTGGHEQYF. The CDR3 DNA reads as TGTGCCAGCAGTGAAGCCCCCGGGACAGGGGGACACGAGCAGTACTTC.

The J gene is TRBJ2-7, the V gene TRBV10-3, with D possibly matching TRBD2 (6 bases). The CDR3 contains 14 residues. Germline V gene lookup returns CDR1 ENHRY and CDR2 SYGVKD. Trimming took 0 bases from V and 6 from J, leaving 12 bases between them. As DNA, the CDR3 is TGTGCCATCAGTGAGTCGAGGAGGGCAGGCGAGCAGTACTTC. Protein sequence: CAISESRRAGEQYF.

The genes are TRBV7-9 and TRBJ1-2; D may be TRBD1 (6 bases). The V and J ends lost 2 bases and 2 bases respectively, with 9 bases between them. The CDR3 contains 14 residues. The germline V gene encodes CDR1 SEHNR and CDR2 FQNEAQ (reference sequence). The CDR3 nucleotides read TGTGCCAGCAGCTTATCCGGGACAAACTATGGCTACACCTTC. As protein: CASSLSGTNYGYTF. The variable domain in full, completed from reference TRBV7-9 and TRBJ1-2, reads DTGVSQNPRHKITKRGQNVTFRCDPISEHNRLYWYRQTLGQGPEFLTYFQNEAQLEKSRLLSDRFSAERPKGSFSTLEIQRTEQGDSAMYLCASSLSGTNYGYTFGSGTRLTVV.

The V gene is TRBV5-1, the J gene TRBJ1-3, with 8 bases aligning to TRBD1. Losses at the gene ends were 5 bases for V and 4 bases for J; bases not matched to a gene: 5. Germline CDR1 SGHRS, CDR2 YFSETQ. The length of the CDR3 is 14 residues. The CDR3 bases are TGCGCCAGCAGTCTGGACAGGGAGGGAAACACCATATATTTT. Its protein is CASSLDREGNTIYF.

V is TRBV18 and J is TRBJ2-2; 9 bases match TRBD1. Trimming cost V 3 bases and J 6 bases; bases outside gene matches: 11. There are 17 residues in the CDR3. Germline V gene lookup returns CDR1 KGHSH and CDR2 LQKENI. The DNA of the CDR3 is TGTGCCAGCTCACCGGCGGGGACAGGGTCTTTCTCCGGGGAGCTGTTTTTT. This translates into CASSPAGTGSFSGELFF. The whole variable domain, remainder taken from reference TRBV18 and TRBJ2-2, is NAGVMQNPRHLVRRRGQEARLRCSPMKGHSHVYWYRQLPEEGLKFMVYLQKENIIDESGMPKERFSAEFPKEGPSILRIQQVVRGDSAAYFCASSPAGTGSFSGELFFGEGSRLTVL.

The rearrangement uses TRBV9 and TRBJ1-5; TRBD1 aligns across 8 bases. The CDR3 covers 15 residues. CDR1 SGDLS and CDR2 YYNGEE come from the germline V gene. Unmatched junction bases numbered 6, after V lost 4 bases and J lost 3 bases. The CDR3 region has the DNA TGTGCCAGCAGCATGACAGGGGACTACAATCAGCCCCAGCATTTT. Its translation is CASSMTGDYNQPQHF.

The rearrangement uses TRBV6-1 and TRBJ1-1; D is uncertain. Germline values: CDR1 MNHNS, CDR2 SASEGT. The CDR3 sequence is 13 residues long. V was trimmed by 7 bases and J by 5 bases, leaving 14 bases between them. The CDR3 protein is CASNLNGETEAFF. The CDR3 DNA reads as TGTGCCAGCAATCTGAATGGAGAGACTGAAGCTTTCTTT.

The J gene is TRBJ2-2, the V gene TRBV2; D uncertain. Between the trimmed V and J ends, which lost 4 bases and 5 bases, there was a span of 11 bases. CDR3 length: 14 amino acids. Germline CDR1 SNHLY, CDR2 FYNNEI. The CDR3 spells CASSVGLETGELFF. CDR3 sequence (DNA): TGTGCCAGCAGTGTCGGCCTGGAGACCGGGGAGCTGTTTTTT.

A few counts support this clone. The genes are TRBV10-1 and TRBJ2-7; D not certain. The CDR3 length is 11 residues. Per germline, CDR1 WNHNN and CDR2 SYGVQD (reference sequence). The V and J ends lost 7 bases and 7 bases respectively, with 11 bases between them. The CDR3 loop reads CASIRVREQYF. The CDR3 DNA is TGCGCCAGCATCCGGGTAAGGGAGCAGTACTTC.

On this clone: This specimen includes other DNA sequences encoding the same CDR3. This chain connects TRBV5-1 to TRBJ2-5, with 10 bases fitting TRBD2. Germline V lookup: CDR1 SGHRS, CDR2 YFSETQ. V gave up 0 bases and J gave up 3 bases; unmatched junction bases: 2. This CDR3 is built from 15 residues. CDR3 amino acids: CASSLGAGGEETQYF. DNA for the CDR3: TGCGCCAGCAGCTTGGGAGCGGGAGGGGAAGAGACCCAGTACTTC.

Here the CDR3 reads CASSLDQDTQYF. Written as DNA, the CDR3 is TGTGCCAGCAGCTTAGATCAAGATACGCAGTATTTT. The J gene is TRBJ2-3, the V gene TRBV11-3; D gene uncertain. CDR1 and CDR2 (germline): SGHNT, YENEEA. The CDR3 totals 12 residues. The ends were cut back, 0 bases at V and 5 bases at J, with 3 bases in the middle.

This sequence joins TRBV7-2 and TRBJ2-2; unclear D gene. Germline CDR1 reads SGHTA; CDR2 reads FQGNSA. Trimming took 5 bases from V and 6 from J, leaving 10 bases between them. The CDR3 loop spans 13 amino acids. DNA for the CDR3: TGTGCCAGCAGCCCGGTGAGGTCCGGGGAGCTGTTTTTT. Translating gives CASSPVRSGELFF.